The 27 T cell receptor beta chains below were found in one sample sequenced in a study of blood T cell repertoires in COVID-19. Clones were sequenced by immunoSEQ multiplex PCR, and TCRdb holds only the in-frame ones, with some missing. The sample lists about 100,000 clones; around 93% were seen once. Sequences were obtained from peripheral blood. Every receptor here comes from a human donor with active COVID-19. The donor label of this sample is uncertain.

The chain recombines TRBV19 with TRBJ1-2; 9 bases line up with TRBD1. The CDR3 sequence is 15 residues long. The germline V gene has CDR1 LNHDA and CDR2 SQIVND (reference sequence). V lost 1 base to trimming and J lost 7 bases; unmatched junction nucleotides: 7. CDR3: CASSIGDRGTAGYTF. In DNA form, the CDR3 reads TGTGCCAGTAGTATAGGAGACAGGGGGACGGCTGGCTACACCTTC.

Only one count was recorded for this clone. The chain has TRBV5-4 and TRBJ1-4, with TRBD1 matching over 11 bases. With 3 bases clipped from V and 11 bases from J, the junction kept 9 bases outside the gene matches. Germline V gene data show CDR1 as SGHNT and CDR2 as YYREEE (reference sequence). This CDR3 contains 15 residues. The CDR3 DNA reads as TGTGCCAGCAGCTGGGACAGGGGGTCCTATTCGAAACTGTTTTTT. Amino acids: CASSWDRGSYSKLFF.

The V call is TRBV18, the J call TRBJ1-2; 8 bases match TRBD1. Germline V CDR1 and CDR2: KGHSH, LQKENI. This CDR3 is 15 amino acids long. Trimming removed 3 bases from V and 2 bases from J; junction bases left unmatched: 5. In DNA, the CDR3 is TGTGCCAGCTCACCTCCGACAGGGGCGAACTATGGCTACACCTTC. This codes for CASSPPTGANYGYTF.

V and J are TRBV6-4 and TRBJ2-6, with TRBD1 matching 9 bases. This CDR3 contains 16 residues. Germline values: CDR1 MRHNA, CDR2 SNTAGT. With 5 bases clipped from V and 4 bases from J, the junction kept 6 bases outside the gene matches. The CDR3 DNA sequence: TGTGCCAGCAGTCCGGGACAGGGATCCGGGGCCAACGTCCTGACTTTC. It encodes CASSPGQGSGANVLTF.

The V and J genes are TRBV7-2 and TRBJ2-7, with D perhaps matching TRBD2 (6 bases). This CDR3 contains 15 residues. The V end lost 5 bases, the J end lost 7 bases, and 21 bases lay between the germline ends. The germline V gene encodes CDR1 SGHTA and CDR2 FQGNSA. CDR3 in DNA: TGTGCCAGCAGCCCCCGGGACTTTCTGGTACGGGAGCAGTACTTC. As protein: CASSPRDFLVREQYF.

This chain connects TRBV11-2 to TRBJ2-5; D unresolved. CDR1 SGHAT and CDR2 FQNNGV come from the germline V gene. V shed 5 bases and J shed 4 bases, with 14 bases lying between them. The CDR3 covers 14 residues. Here the CDR3 reads CASSEAHVRETQYF. The CDR3 region has the DNA TGTGCCAGCAGCGAGGCGCATGTACGAGAGACCCAGTACTTC. The full variable domain, its missing parts supplied by reference TRBV11-2 and TRBJ2-5, is EAGVAQSPRYKIIEKRQSVAFWCNPISGHATLYWYQQILGQGPKLLIQFQNNGVVDDSQLPKDRFSAERLKGVDSTLKIQPAKLEDSAVYLCASSEAHVRETQYFGPGTRLLVL.

The chain couples TRBV6-2 or TRBV6-3 to TRBJ2-7; maybe TRBD2 (8 bases). CDR1 MNHEY and CDR2 SVGEGT come from the germline V gene. The CDR3 length is 14 residues. The V and J ends lost 4 bases and 6 bases respectively, with 16 bases between them. The CDR3: CASSFGRGQGEQYF. DNA of the CDR3: TGTGCCAGCAGTTTCGGGAGGGGGCAAGGCGAGCAGTACTTC.

CDR3 residues: CASSLKRDISYEQYF. The CDR3 nucleotides read TGTGCCAGCAGTTTAAAACGGGACATCTCCTACGAGCAGTACTTC. The J gene is TRBJ2-7, the V gene TRBV28; D possibly corresponds to TRBD1 (6 bases). CDR1 and CDR2 from the germline V gene are MDHEN and SYDVKM. V lost 2 bases and J lost 0, with 11 bases in between. This CDR3 spans 15 amino acids.

The chain carries TRBV5-1 and TRBJ1-1; 10 bases fit TRBD1. The CDR3 loop spans 14 amino acids. Germline CDR1 and CDR2: SGHRS and YFSETQ. V was pared by 6 bases and J by 8 bases, with 10 bases of the junction left unmatched. CDR3 nucleotides: TGCGCCAGCATTCCCGGGACAGGGGCGATGGAAGCTTTCTTT. It yields the protein CASIPGTGAMEAFF.

The chain combines TRBV5-1 with TRBJ1-1, with TRBD1 identical over 9 bases. The CDR3 consists of 15 residues. V gave up 0 bases and J gave up 5 bases; unmatched junction bases: 5. Germline V gives CDR1 SGHRS, CDR2 YFSETQ. CDR3 loop: CASSLAGQGGTEAFF. The CDR3 DNA sequence: TGCGCCAGCAGCTTGGCGGGACAGGGCGGGACTGAAGCTTTCTTT.

This rearrangement joins TRBV6-1 to TRBJ2-6, with D possibly being TRBD1 (5 bases). Trimming cost V 4 bases and J 1 base, with 14 bases left between them. The V gene's germline CDR1 is MNHNS and CDR2 SASEGT. The CDR3 sequence is 17 residues long. The CDR3, as DNA: TGTGCCAGCAGTGGCCGGACACCGGTGTCTGGGGCCAACGTCCTGACTTTC. Its translation is CASSGRTPVSGANVLTF.

This clone was observed a handful of times. The gene calls are TRBV4-1 and TRBJ1-2; 7 positions match TRBD1. Germline loops: CDR1 MGHRA, CDR2 YSYEKL. The V segment lost 4 bases and the J segment 7 bases; nucleotides outside the gene matches: 12. This CDR3 comprises 15 residues. CDR3 DNA: TGCGCCAGCAGCCGAACCGGGACAGTGAGATTTGGCTACACCTTC. Translation gives CASSRTGTVRFGYTF.

The genes are TRBV3-1 (or the pseudogene TRBV3-2) and TRBJ2-3; possibly TRBD2 for D (5 bases). V dropped 4 bases and J dropped 2 bases, with 16 bases sitting between them. This CDR3 contains 16 residues. From germline, CDR1 is LGHDT and CDR2 YNNKEL (reference sequence). The CDR3 spells CASSPLGVGNTDTQYF. CDR3 in DNA: TGTGCCAGCAGCCCACTCGGGGTAGGGAACACAGATACGCAGTATTTT.

V gene TRBV7-2 combines with J gene TRBJ1-1; 7 nucleotides line up with TRBD1. The CDR3 covers 15 residues. Trimming cost V 0 bases and J 3 bases; bases outside gene matches: 4. CDR1 and CDR2 from the germline V gene are SGHTA and FQGNSA. This CDR3 is CASSLATGWDTEAFF. In DNA form, the CDR3 reads TGTGCCAGCAGCTTAGCGACAGGGTGGGACACTGAAGCTTTCTTT.

This clone was detected only a few times. The chain carries TRBV6-4 and TRBJ1-6, with D tentatively TRBD1 (5 bases). Germline CDR1 and CDR2: MRHNA and SNTAGT. This CDR3 is built from 14 residues. V lost 0 bases and J lost 10, with 10 bases in between. The CDR3 DNA sequence: TGTGCCAGCAGTGACTCAGGGGCTCGGTCACCCCTCCACTTT. Its protein is CASSDSGARSPLHF.

This clone was seen only a few times. The chain joins TRBV5-1 to TRBJ2-7, with 8 bases fitting TRBD1. This CDR3 spans 15 amino acids. The germline V gene has CDR1 SGHRS and CDR2 YFSETQ. The J segment lost 3 bases and the V segment lost 2 bases, leaving 7 bases of the junction unmatched. In DNA form, the CDR3 reads TGCGCCAGCAGCTTACCGGGACAGGTGAACTACGAGCAGTACTTC. This codes for CASSLPGQVNYEQYF.

The gene calls are TRBV6-2 or TRBV6-3 and TRBJ2-3, with 8 positions matching TRBD2. Germline CDR1 reads MNHEY; CDR2 reads SVGEGT. V trimming: 0 bases; J trimming: 6 bases; junction bases outside the gene matches: 17. CDR3 length: 19 residues. The CDR3 protein is CASSYSPVLRGGLEDTQYF. CDR3 DNA sequence: TGTGCCAGCAGTTACTCCCCGGTACTCCGGGGGGGCCTCGAGGATACGCAGTATTTT.

V is TRBV29-1 and J is TRBJ2-5; TRBD1 matches 7 bases. The CDR3 spans 15 residues. Germline V gene data show CDR1 as SQVTM and CDR2 as ANQGSEA. V trimming: 8 bases; J trimming: 2 bases; junction bases outside the gene matches: 14. CDR3 residues: CSTRTGTATQETQYF. The CDR3 DNA is TGCAGCACCCGCACCGGGACAGCGACACAAGAGACCCAGTACTTC.

The chain recombines TRBV3-1 (or the pseudogene TRBV3-2) with TRBJ2-1, with 9 bases aligning to TRBD2. The CDR3 has 16 amino acids. The germline CDR1 and CDR2 sequences are LGHDT and YNNKEL (reference sequence). J lost 2 bases, V lost 2 bases, and 4 bases had no gene match. CDR3 protein: CASSQQLAGAYNEQFF. The DNA for the CDR3 is TGTGCCAGCAGCCAACAACTAGCGGGCGCCTACAATGAGCAGTTCTTC.

The chain carries TRBV6-2 or TRBV6-3 and TRBJ2-4; TRBD1 is a possible D gene (6 bases). There are 17 residues in the CDR3. Germline V lookup: CDR1 MNHEY, CDR2 SVGEGT. Trimming shortened V by 2 bases and J by 5 bases, and 19 bases separated the two germline ends. CDR3 loop: CASSYPGQGYVQNIQYF. The CDR3 DNA follows: TGTGCCAGCAGTTACCCCGGGCAGGGGTATGTACAAAACATTCAGTACTTC.

DNA for the CDR3: TGTGCCAGCAGCCGGGACAGGGCCACAGATACGCAGTATTTT. Residues: CASSRDRATDTQYF. The rearrangement links TRBV2 to TRBJ2-3, with 9 nucleotides matching TRBD1. Germline CDR1 and CDR2: SNHLY and FYNNEI. The CDR3 totals 14 residues. The V gene end was trimmed by 6 bases and the J gene end by 2 bases; junction bases not matched to a gene: 3.

The gene calls are TRBV7-2 and TRBJ2-1, with TRBD2 matching 7 bases. CDR3 length: 15 amino acids. The V segment lost 2 bases and the J segment 7 bases; nucleotides outside the gene matches: 8. Germline-derived CDR1 and CDR2 are SGHTA and FQGNSA. The CDR3 DNA reads TGTGCCAGCAGCTTACCCCGGGACTACCAAAATGAGCAGTTCTTC. This sequence encodes CASSLPRDYQNEQFF. Based on the CDR3 plus reference TRBV7-2 and TRBJ2-1, the full variable domain is GAGVSQSPSNKVTEKGKDVELRCDPISGHTALYWYRQSLGQGLEFLIYFQGNSAPDKSGLPSDRFSAERTGGSVSTLTIQRTQQEDSAVYLCASSLPRDYQNEQFFGPGTRLTVL.

The rearrangement joins TRBV5-1 to TRBJ2-7; 9 bases fit TRBD1. The germline gives CDR1 SGHRS, CDR2 YFSETQ. V lost 5 bases to trimming and J lost 5 bases; unmatched junction nucleotides: 8. This CDR3 is built from 14 residues. CDR3 coding DNA: TGCGCCAGCAGTCCGGGACAGGGTTCCCACGAGCAGTACTTC. Amino acid sequence: CASSPGQGSHEQYF.

The V and J genes are TRBV27 and TRBJ2-3; 11 bases are a match to TRBD2. Trimming took 7 bases from V and 0 from J; bases not matched to a gene: 3. The CDR3 covers 15 residues. Per the germline V gene, CDR1 is MNHEY and CDR2 is SMNVEV (reference sequence). The CDR3 DNA sequence: TGTGCCAGCACCACTAGCGGGAGAAGCACAGATACGCAGTATTTT. Translation gives CASTTSGRSTDTQYF.

V usage is TRBV7-9 and J usage is TRBJ2-7; 8 nucleotides align to TRBD1. With 4 bases clipped from V and 0 bases from J, the junction kept 2 bases outside the gene matches. Germline V gene sequence: CDR1 SEHNR, CDR2 FQNEAQ (reference sequence). The CDR3 has 14 residues. The CDR3: CASSSGTGSYEQYF. CDR3 sequence (DNA): TGTGCCAGCAGCTCCGGGACAGGCTCCTACGAGCAGTACTTC.

The chain recombines TRBV2 with TRBJ2-5; D not resolved. The CDR3 spans 10 residues. Trimming stripped 7 bases from V and 7 bases from J, with 7 bases between. From germline, CDR1 is SNHLY and CDR2 FYNNEI. This CDR3 is CASKSVTQYF. The CDR3 nucleotides are TGTGCCAGCAAATCCGTGACCCAGTACTTC.

This chain uses TRBV5-5 with TRBJ2-7; unclear D gene. With 3 bases removed from V and 3 bases from J, the gap between germline ends came to 13 bases. The V gene's germline CDR1 is SGHKS and CDR2 YYEKEE (reference sequence). This CDR3 has 14 amino acids. The chain's CDR3 is CASSSLQFDYEQYF. CDR3 nucleotide sequence: TGTGCCAGCAGCTCCTTACAGTTCGACTACGAGCAGTACTTC. The full variable domain, with the rest looked up from reference TRBV5-5 and TRBJ2-7, is DAGVTQSPTHLIKTRGQQVTLRCSPISGHKSVSWYQQVLGQGPQFIFQYYEKEERGRGNFPDRFSARQFPNYSSELNVNALLLGDSALYLCASSSLQFDYEQYFGPGTRLTVT.